A single sample gave rise to the 25 T cell receptor beta chains below, sequenced in a study of OX40 agonist ivuxolimab in advanced cancers. Clones were sequenced by immunoSEQ multiplex PCR, and TCRdb holds only the in-frame ones, with some missing. The sample records tens of thousands of clones, roughly nine tenths being singletons. Material: CD4+ or CD8+ T cells sorted from blood, obtained in a trial of the OX40 agonist ivuxolimab. These receptor sequences come from an adult with an advanced solid tumor such as melanoma, head and neck, liver or kidney cancer.

V gene TRBV21-1 combines with J gene TRBJ2-7; whether TRBD1, the table's D call, matches the DNA was not checked. TRBV21-1 is termed a pseudogene. The CDR3 covers 16 residues. CDR3 coding DNA: TGTGCCAGCAGCAAAGAAAGGGACAGGGGGCTGTACGAGCAGTACTTC. Residues: CASSKERDRGLYEQYF.

A few counts support this clone. The gene calls are TRBV7-8 and TRBJ2-7, with 10 bases matching TRBD1. Per germline, CDR1 SGHVS and CDR2 FQNEAQ. The V gene end was trimmed by 2 bases and the J gene end by 2 bases; junction bases not matched to a gene: 3. The CDR3 extends over 15 amino acids. The CDR3 DNA reads as TGTGCCAGCAGCTTATTGGGGACAGGGGCCTACGAGCAGTACTTC. Its translation is CASSLLGTGAYEQYF.

The V and J genes are TRBV13 and TRBJ1-3; D ambiguous. The CDR3 runs to 16 residues. V lost 0 bases to trimming and J lost 2 bases, with 11 bases between them. CDR1 is PRHDT and CDR2 is FYEKMQ in the germline V gene (reference sequence). In nucleotides, the CDR3 is TGTGCCAGCAGCTTAGGGACGACGGAAACTGGAAACACCATATATTTT. This gives the protein CASSLGTTETGNTIYF. Full variable domain (rest looked up from reference TRBV13 and TRBJ1-3): AAGVIQSPRHLIKEKRETATLKCYPIPRHDTVYWYQQGPGQDPQFLISFYEKMQSDKGSIPDRFSAQQFSDYHSELNMSSLELGDSALYFCASSLGTTETGNTIYFGEGSWLTVV.

The chain links TRBV7-2 to TRBJ2-7; a possible D gene is TRBD2 (5 bases). Trimming removed 5 bases from V and 1 base from J, with 15 bases in between. The CDR3 loop spans 15 amino acids. Germline V gene lookup returns CDR1 SGHTA and CDR2 FQGNSA. CDR3 sequence (DNA): TGTGCCAGCAGCCCCGGGATGGCCCCGTCCTACGAGCAGTACTTC. This gives the protein CASSPGMAPSYEQYF.

This clone was seen more than once but under ten times. The rearrangement joins TRBV30 to TRBJ2-7, with no clear D. CDR1 is GTSNPN, CDR2 SVGIG, per germline (reference sequence). V dropped 1 base and J dropped 1 base, with 14 bases sitting between them. The CDR3 totals 15 residues. CDR3 nucleotide sequence: TGTGCCTGGAGTGGGGTTAGTAAAGAGTCCTACGAGCAGTACTTC. Amino acids: CAWSGVSKESYEQYF. Combining the CDR3 with reference TRBV30 and TRBJ2-7 gives the whole variable domain SQTIHQWPATLVQPVGSPLSLECTVEGTSNPNLYWYRQAAGRGLQLLFYSVGIGQISSEVPQNLSASRPQDRQFILSSKKLLLSDSGFYLCAWSGVSKESYEQYFGPGTRLTVT.

V is TRBV29-1 and J is TRBJ2-1, with unresolved D. The germline V gene encodes CDR1 SQVTM and CDR2 ANQGSEA. The CDR3 is 15 residues long. The V end lost 0 bases, the J end lost 0 bases, and 9 bases lay between the germline ends. CDR3 loop: CSVEEGHSSYNEQFF. Here the CDR3 DNA reads TGCAGCGTTGAAGAAGGTCACAGCTCCTACAATGAGCAGTTCTTC.

J is TRBJ1-1 and V is TRBV27; the D is unclear. V was trimmed by 6 bases and J by 0 bases, leaving 17 bases between them. The germline V gene has CDR1 MNHEY and CDR2 SMNVEV (reference sequence). This CDR3 comprises 16 residues. The CDR3, as DNA: TGTGCCAGCAGCTCCCGGCCCGCCGGGATGAACACTGAAGCTTTCTTT. It encodes CASSSRPAGMNTEAFF.

The rearrangement links TRBV7-9 to TRBJ2-7; TRBD1 agrees at 8 bases. Losses at the gene ends were 0 bases for V and 3 bases for J; bases not matched to a gene: 10. There are 17 residues in the CDR3. Germline CDR1 reads SEHNR; CDR2 reads FQNEAQ (reference sequence). The CDR3 sequence is CASSLAIQGVKVYEQYF. In DNA form, the CDR3 reads TGTGCCAGCAGCTTAGCCATACAGGGGGTTAAGGTCTACGAGCAGTACTTC.

The V and J genes are TRBV5-6 and TRBJ2-7, with D perhaps TRBD1 (5 bases). Looked up from germline, CDR1 is SGHDT and CDR2 is YYEEEE. V was pared by 4 bases and J by 9 bases, with 20 bases between. CDR3 length: 14 amino acids. The CDR3 loop reads CASSPGHLVRGQYF. CDR3 nucleotides: TGTGCCAGCAGCCCCGGACACCTAGTTAGAGGGCAGTACTTC. Using reference TRBV5-6 and TRBJ2-7 for the parts outside the CDR3, the full variable domain is DAGVTQSPTHLIKTRGQQVTLRCSPKSGHDTVSWYQQALGQGPQFIFQYYEEEERQRGNFPDRFSGHQFPNYSSELNVNALLLGDSALYLCASSPGHLVRGQYFGPGTRLTVT.

This clone was counted a single time. V and J are TRBV29-1 and TRBJ2-1, with TRBD2 matching over 10 bases. This CDR3 comprises 14 residues. Trimming took 7 bases from V and 3 from J; bases not matched to a gene: 6. Germline V gene data show CDR1 as SQVTM and CDR2 as ANQGSEA. CDR3 in DNA: TGCAGCGGGGGCCTAGCGGGAGACTACAATGAGCAGTTCTTC. Its translation: CSGGLAGDYNEQFF.

This chain uses TRBV5-4 with TRBJ2-7; no reliable D call. V lost 5 bases to trimming and J lost 7 bases, with 13 bases between them. In germline, CDR1 is SGHNT, CDR2 YYREEE (reference sequence). The CDR3 runs to 12 residues. CDR3 region: CASSLGSREQYF. DNA for the CDR3: TGTGCCAGCAGTCTCGGGTCTCGGGAGCAGTACTTC.

The CDR3 sequence: CASSFGADYEQYF. CDR3 DNA sequence: TGTGCCAGCAGCTTTGGTGCGGACTACGAGCAGTACTTC. The chain joins TRBV5-6 to TRBJ2-7; D unresolved. Germline values: CDR1 SGHDT, CDR2 YYEEEE. CDR3 length: 13 residues. With 2 bases removed from V and 3 bases from J, the gap between germline ends came to 9 bases.

This clone was picked up a small number of times. This chain joins TRBV7-7 and TRBJ2-1; TRBD2 matches at 9 bases. V lost 2 bases to trimming and J lost 5 bases; unmatched junction nucleotides: 4. The CDR3 covers 15 residues. Germline values: CDR1 SSHAT, CDR2 FNYEAQ (reference sequence). The CDR3 spells CASSLTSGHNNEQFF. Here the CDR3 DNA reads TGTGCCAGCAGCTTAACTAGCGGGCACAACAATGAGCAGTTCTTC. Full variable domain (missing parts from reference TRBV7-7 and TRBJ2-1): GAGVSQSPRYKVTKRGQDVTLRCDPISSHATLYWYQQALGQGPEFLTYFNYEAQPDKSGLPSDRFSAERPEGSISTLTIQRTEQRDSAMYRCASSLTSGHNNEQFFGPGTRLTVL.

The J gene is TRBJ2-7, the V gene TRBV6-6; 10 positions agree with TRBD2. The V gene end was trimmed by 6 bases and the J gene end by 1 base; junction bases not matched to a gene: 6. The germline V gene encodes CDR1 MNHNY and CDR2 SVGAGI (reference sequence). The CDR3 is 15 residues long. CDR3 region: CASSESGRVSYEQYF. CDR3 coding DNA: TGTGCCAGCAGCGAGAGCGGGAGGGTTTCCTACGAGCAGTACTTC.

The V call is TRBV7-9, the J call TRBJ2-1, with 11 bases lining up with TRBD2. CDR1 is SEHNR, CDR2 FQNEAQ, per germline (reference sequence). This CDR3 contains 16 residues. V lost 5 bases and J lost 3; bases outside the gene matches: 6. For the CDR3, the DNA is TGTGCCAGCAGCCCACCGACTAGCGGGGTCTACAATGAGCAGTTCTTC. Translating it yields CASSPPTSGVYNEQFF.

The chain uses TRBV7-8 and TRBJ2-5; 8 bases are a match to TRBD2. Germline V lookup: CDR1 SGHVS, CDR2 FQNEAQ. V was clipped by 5 bases and J by 5 bases; unmatched bases: 13. This CDR3 contains 16 residues. The CDR3 protein is CASSHFDGRGRETQYF. The CDR3 coding sequence is TGTGCCAGCAGCCACTTTGACGGGAGGGGGAGGGAGACCCAGTACTTC.

V is TRBV15 and J is TRBJ2-5; 9 nucleotides agree with TRBD2. Matching the DNA end better, TRBJ2-7 makes the J call doubtful. CDR1 LNHNV and CDR2 YYDKDF come from the germline V gene (reference sequence). There are 17 residues in the CDR3. Here the CDR3 reads CATSRDRLAGSSYEQYF. The CDR3, as DNA: TGTGCCACCAGCAGAGATCGTCTAGCGGGGAGCTCCTACGAGCAGTACTTC.

A single count supports this clone. This chain connects TRBV27 to TRBJ2-6; 7 bases agree with TRBD2. The CDR3 totals 15 residues. Germline V gives CDR1 MNHEY, CDR2 SMNVEV (reference sequence). The ends lost 4 bases at V and 4 bases at J; junction bases unmatched: 4. The CDR3 here is CASSWGGAGANVLTF. The CDR3 nucleotides are TGTGCCAGCAGTTGGGGGGGTGCGGGGGCCAACGTCCTGACTTTC.

The gene calls are TRBV6-5 and TRBJ1-5; tentatively, D is TRBD1 (5 bases). Trimming took off 6 bases at V and 7 bases at J, with 16 bases between the two ends. The CDR3 length is 14 residues. The germline gives CDR1 MNHEY, CDR2 SVGAGI. The DNA of the CDR3 is TGTGCCAGCAGAGCCGAGGGGATGAGCCAGCCCCAGCATTTT. Its protein is CASRAEGMSQPQHF.

Of note for this clone: A read error may produce the germline difference seen at one junction end. This sequence joins TRBV28 and TRBJ2-3; 9 bases fit TRBD2. The CDR3 totals 17 residues. Germline V CDR1 and CDR2: MDHEN, SYDVKM. Here the CDR3 DNA reads TGTGCCAGCAGTTTGCCTAGCGGGGCGGGCTACACAGATACGCAATATTTT. It specifies CASSLPSGAGYTDTQYF.

This clone has just one count. The chain couples TRBV7-2 to TRBJ2-7, with a possible D match to TRBD1 (5 bases). The CDR3 totals 16 residues. Trimming removed 5 bases at V and 0 bases at J, with 17 bases between. The germline CDR1 and CDR2 sequences are SGHTA and FQGNSA. Here the CDR3 DNA reads TGTGCCAGCAGCAACTCCCGAGACAGACCCTCCTACGAGCAGTACTTC. Translation gives CASSNSRDRPSYEQYF.

The chain combines TRBV6-5 with TRBJ2-7; the match to TRBD1 covers 11 bases. V was pared by 0 bases and J by 3 bases, with 1 base of the junction left unmatched. This CDR3 region has 15 residues. Germline V gene lookup returns CDR1 MNHEY and CDR2 SVGAGI. CDR3 region: CASSYSGTGGYEQYF. The DNA of the CDR3 is TGTGCCAGCAGTTACTCGGGGACAGGGGGCTACGAGCAGTACTTC.

The sample holds one count of this clone. The chain links TRBV5-1 to TRBJ2-5; D not resolved. Germline V CDR1 and CDR2: SGHRS, YFSETQ. The V end was cut by 0 bases, the J end by 2 bases, with 11 bases between. The CDR3 has 15 amino acids. CDR3 nucleotides: TGCGCCAGCAGCTTGGCCTCTCCGATACAAGAGACCCAGTACTTC. This codes for CASSLASPIQETQYF. Full variable domain (outside the CDR3, taken from reference TRBV5-1 and TRBJ2-5): KAGVTQTPRYLIKTRGQQVTLSCSPISGHRSVSWYQQTPGQGLQFLFEYFSETQRNKGNFPGRFSGRQFSNSRSEMNVSTLELGDSALYLCASSLASPIQETQYFGPGTRLLVL.

This clone was recorded once. The chain links TRBV19 to TRBJ2-4; TRBD2 agrees at 14 bases. The germline gives CDR1 LNHDA, CDR2 SQIVND (reference sequence). Losses at the gene ends were 8 bases for V and 0 bases for J; bases not matched to a gene: 3. The CDR3 length is 16 residues. The CDR3 loop is CASGTSGGLAKNIQYF. The CDR3 nucleotides are TGTGCCAGTGGGACTAGCGGGGGATTAGCCAAAAACATTCAGTACTTC.

There are a few counts of this clone. The rearrangement joins TRBV4-1 to TRBJ2-1; D unclear. Germline CDR1 and CDR2: MGHRA and YSYEKL. With 1 base removed from V and 4 bases from J, the gap between germline ends came to 20 bases. This CDR3 spans 18 amino acids. For the CDR3, the DNA is TGCGCCAGCAGCCAAGGGCCCGTTCTACCCGAGATTTACAATGAGCAGTTCTTC. Protein: CASSQGPVLPEIYNEQFF.